This T cell receptor (beta chain) came from a study of STAT3 mutations in large granular lymphocyte leukemia. A note on this clone: Its antigen is not identified.

Libraries were prepared by immunoSEQ multiplex PCR; TCRdb keeps only in-frame clonotypes and omits some of them. The repertoire holds roughly 4,000 clones, with more than 35% as singletons. CDR3 length equals 10 residues. CDR1 is DFQATT, CDR2 SNEGSKA, per germline (reference sequence). Deletions cut 4 bases from V and 4 bases from J, with 4 bases between. Overall study results and limits: Every T-cell large granular lymphocyte leukemia patient had at least one immunodominant TCR beta clonotype.

Source material: peripheral blood mononuclear cells. The V and J genes are TRBV20-1 and TRBJ2-5; D not certain. This receptor was identified in a man aged 55-75 years with T-cell large granular lymphocyte leukemia. Some clones in this sample may be carry-over from other donors' samples. The CDR3 bases are TGCAGTGCTAAGCGAGAGACCCAGTACTTC. Translating it yields CSAKRETQYF.